This T cell receptor (beta chain) is drawn from a study of T-cell reconstitution after alpha-beta-depleted transplantation in children. Overall study results and limits: Surviving recipient T cells and thymic progenitors underlay high day-60 TCRbeta diversity in some patients.

Unique molecular identifiers were incorporated when the TCRbeta library was constructed. TCRdb reprocessed the PCR reads via MiXCR and lists one record per CDR3 protein. Of a few hundred thousand distinct CDR3 sequences listed, 10% to 15% are singletons. Comments on this clonotype: What it binds is unknown.

This clonotype was sampled from a male patient younger than 18 who had a stem cell transplant for acute myeloid leukemia, so the T cells may come from the graft donor. The sequencing used PBMCs, mostly from graft donor cells, collected 360 days after TCRalphabeta/CD19-depleted stem cell transplant.

CDR3 DNA: TGTGCCAGCAGTCCCGGGACAGGGGCCACAGATACGCAGTATTTT. This translates into CASSPGTGATDTQYF. The chain recombines TRBV11-3 with TRBJ2-3; TRBD1 matches at 10 bases. Looked up from germline, CDR1 is SGHNT and CDR2 is YENEEA. Trimming at V came to 6 bases and at J to 2 bases, leaving 5 bases not matched to a gene. CDR3 length equals 15 residues.